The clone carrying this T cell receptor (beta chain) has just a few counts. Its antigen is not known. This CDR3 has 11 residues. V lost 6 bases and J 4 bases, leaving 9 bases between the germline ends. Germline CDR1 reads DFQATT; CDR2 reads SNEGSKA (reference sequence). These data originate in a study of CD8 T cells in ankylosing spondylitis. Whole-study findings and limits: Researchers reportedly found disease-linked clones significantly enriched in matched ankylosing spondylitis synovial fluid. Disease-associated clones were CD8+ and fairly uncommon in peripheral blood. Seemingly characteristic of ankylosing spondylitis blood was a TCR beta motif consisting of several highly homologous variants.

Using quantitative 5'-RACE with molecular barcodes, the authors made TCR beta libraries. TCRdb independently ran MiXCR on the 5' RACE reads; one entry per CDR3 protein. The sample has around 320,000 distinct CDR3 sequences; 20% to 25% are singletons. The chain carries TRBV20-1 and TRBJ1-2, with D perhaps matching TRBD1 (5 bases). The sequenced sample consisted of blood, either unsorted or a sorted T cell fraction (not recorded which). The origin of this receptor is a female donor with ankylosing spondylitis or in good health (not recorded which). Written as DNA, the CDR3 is TGCAGTGCCTCGACAGCCTATGGCTACACCTTC. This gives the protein CSASTAYGYTF.